This TCR beta chain was captured in a study of T cell changes during pregnancy in multiple sclerosis. Clones were sequenced by immunoSEQ multiplex PCR, and TCRdb holds only the in-frame ones, with some missing. Of 60,000 to 90,000 clones listed, around 91% were seen once; the top ten hold 1.9%. Remarks on this clone: Other DNA sequences of this sample code for an identical CDR3.

Germline lookup yields CDR1 GTSNPN and CDR2 SVGIG (reference sequence). The CDR3 extends over 13 amino acids. With 0 bases removed from V and 0 bases from J, the gap between germline ends came to 5 bases. V usage is TRBV30 and J usage is TRBJ1-1; D gene unclear. This TCR was recovered from a female donor with multiple sclerosis, enrolled in a pregnancy study. This sample comprised peripheral blood, obtained before pregnancy. This CDR3 is CAWSVQMNTEAFF. The CDR3 DNA sequence: TGTGCCTGGAGTGTACAGATGAACACTGAAGCTTTCTTT.